This T cell receptor beta chain was sequenced for a study of read filtering for tumor transcriptome and immune sequencing. Broader study findings: The sorted CD138-negative fraction was a mixed bone marrow immune population, not purified T cells. Correlation between methods rose after single-read clonotypes were removed.

This library used around 400 ng RNA and molecular barcoded adaptors spanning alpha/delta and beta/gamma chains. TCRdb used MiXCR to reprocess the reads, holding one entry per CDR3 protein. This sample has roughly 49,000 distinct CDR3 sequences, with roughly a fifth found just once. On this clonotype itself: What it binds is unknown.

From germline, CDR1 is KGHSH and CDR2 LQKENI. The CDR3 loop spans 13 amino acids. J gave up 6 bases and V 6 bases, and 7 bases lay outside the gene matches. Bone marrow was sampled from every patient at the time of active disease. The TCR was taken from a donor at least 40 years old with multiple myeloma. The V call is TRBV18, the J call TRBJ2-7; 8 bases match TRBD1. The sample comprised a population of CD138-negative cells sorted from bone marrow. Here the CDR3 reads CASSGQGQSEQYF. In DNA, the CDR3 is TGTGCCAGCTCCGGACAGGGTCAGAGCGAGCAGTACTTC. Variable domain in full (rest from reference TRBV18 and TRBJ2-7): NAGVMQNPRHLVRRRGQEARLRCSPMKGHSHVYWYRQLPEEGLKFMVYLQKENIIDESGMPKERFSAEFPKEGPSILRIQQVVRGDSAAYFCASSGQGQSEQYFGPGTRLTVT.